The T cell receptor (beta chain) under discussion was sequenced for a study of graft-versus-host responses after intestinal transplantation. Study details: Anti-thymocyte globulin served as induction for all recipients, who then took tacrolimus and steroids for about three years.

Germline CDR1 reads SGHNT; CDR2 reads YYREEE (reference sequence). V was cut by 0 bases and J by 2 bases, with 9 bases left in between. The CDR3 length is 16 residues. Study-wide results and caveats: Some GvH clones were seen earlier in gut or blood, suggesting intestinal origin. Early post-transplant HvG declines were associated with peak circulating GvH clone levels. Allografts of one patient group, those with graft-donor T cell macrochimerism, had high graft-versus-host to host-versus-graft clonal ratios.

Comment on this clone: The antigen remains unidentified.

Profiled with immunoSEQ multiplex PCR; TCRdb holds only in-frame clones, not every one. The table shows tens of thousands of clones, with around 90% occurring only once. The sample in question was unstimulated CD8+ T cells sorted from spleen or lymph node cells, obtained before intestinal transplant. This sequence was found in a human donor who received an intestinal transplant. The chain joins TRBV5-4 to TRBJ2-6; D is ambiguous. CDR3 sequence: CASSLVGEAGANVLTF. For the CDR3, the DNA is TGTGCCAGCAGCTTGGTAGGTGAGGCTGGGGCCAACGTCCTGACTTTC.